Many counts were recorded for the clone carrying this T cell receptor beta chain. Its cognate antigen is unknown. Each person with ophthalmopathy scored at least 3 on the Clinical Activity Score, reached NOSPECS grade 4 or higher, and had been ill under 3 months. The sample originates from a study of T cells in Graves' hyperthyroidism and ophthalmopathy. Points from the study as a whole: Appearing also in blood were most of the thyroid clonotypes expanded above 0.001.

Template material for amplifying TCR beta CDR3 regions consisted of RNA transcripts. The study used the HTBI primer set for a first-round RT-PCR of the TCR CDR3. TCRdb recomputed calls from the multiplex PCR reads with MiXCR, one row per CDR3 protein. Counted here are roughly 280,000 distinct CDR3 sequences, about a sixth occurring once; the ten biggest clones make up 55% to 60%. This clonotype originated in a woman aged 55-75 years with Graves' ophthalmopathy. Material for sequencing was blood.

The CDR3 region is CASSFRRSSTDTQYF. The DNA for the CDR3 is TGTGCCAGCAGCTTCCGGAGATCAAGCACAGATACGCAGTATTTT. The genes are TRBV7-3 and TRBJ2-3; D unresolved. With 3 bases removed from V and 0 bases from J, the gap between germline ends came to 10 bases. This CDR3 spans 15 amino acids. CDR1 and CDR2 from the germline V gene are SGHTA and FQGTGA.